This is a list of T cell receptor beta chains from one sample in a study of glioma-infiltrating T cells. TCRdb called the multiplex PCR reads again in MiXCR, with one record for every CDR3 protein. The sample includes more than 350,000 distinct CDR3 sequences, 35% to 45% of them seen just once. Material: glioma tissue, nonneoplastic brain tissue, or PBMCs (not recorded which). The receptors originated from a human donor with low-grade glioma or glioblastoma, undergoing nonglioma brain surgery, or in good health (not recorded which). CDR3s include the opening cysteine and the closing phenylalanine or tryptophan. A D gene is named only where the DNA matches it firmly. Clone size appears in some rows only: once, few, many, or a class for an expanded clone.

J gene: TRBJ2-3
V gene: TRBV7-3
D gene: -
clone size: few
CDR3 DNA: TGTGCCAGCAGCTTAGCCCTCCCCACAGATACGCAGTATTTT
CDR3 protein: CASSLALPTDTQYF

J gene: TRBJ1-4
V gene: TRBV7-6
D gene: -
clone size: -
CDR3 DNA: TGTGCCAGCAGCCCAACCGCAGGGTCTGCAACTAATGAAAAACTGTTTTTT
CDR3 protein: CASSPTAGSATNEKLFF

J gene: TRBJ2-7
V gene: TRBV4-2
D gene: -
clone size: -
CDR3 DNA: TGTGCCAGCAGCCAAGAGGGGTGGACCTACGAGCAGTACTTC
CDR3 protein: CASSQEGWTYEQYF

J gene: TRBJ2-3
V gene: TRBV7-2
D gene: TRBD2
clone size: few
CDR3 DNA: TGTGCCAGCAGCTCGGGACTAGCGGGAGGAACGCAGTATTTT
CDR3 protein: CASSSGLAGGTQYF

J gene: TRBJ2-3
V gene: TRBV28
D gene: TRBD1
clone size: -
CDR3 DNA: TGTGCCAGCAGTGCGGGACAGGACACAGATACGCAGTATTTT
CDR3 protein: CASSAGQDTDTQYF

J gene: TRBJ2-7
V gene: TRBV18
D gene: -
clone size: -
CDR3 DNA: TGTGCCAGCTCACCCCAGTTGGGGGACTACGAGCAGTACTTC
CDR3 protein: CASSPQLGDYEQYF

J gene: TRBJ1-5
V gene: TRBV4-1
D gene: -
clone size: many
CDR3 DNA: TGCGCCAGCAGCCAAGAGTTTAATGGGAATCAGCCCCAGCATTTT
CDR3 protein: CASSQEFNGNQPQHF

J gene: TRBJ1-5
V gene: TRBV28
D gene: TRBD1
clone size: few
CDR3 DNA: TGTGCCAGCAGTACTACCCAGGGGGCCCTACGTTATAGCAATCAGCCCCAGCATTTT
CDR3 protein: CASSTTQGALRYSNQPQHF

J gene: TRBJ1-1
V gene: TRBV27
D gene: TRBD1
clone size: -
CDR3 DNA: TGTGCCAGCAGCGTTACAGGGGTAGGCACTGAAGCTTTCTTT
CDR3 protein: CASSVTGVGTEAFF

J gene: TRBJ1-2
V gene: TRBV12-3/TRBV12-4
D gene: -
clone size: few
CDR3 DNA: TGTGCCAGCAGTTTCATCCAGGGGAGGGATGGCTACACCTTC
CDR3 protein: CASSFIQGRDGYTF

J gene: TRBJ1-5
V gene: TRBV7-3
D gene: -
clone size: -
CDR3 DNA: TGTGCCAGCAGCTCCGACAGGTCATCGCCCCAGCATTTT
CDR3 protein: CASSSDRSSPQHF

J gene: TRBJ2-7
V gene: TRBV7-9
D gene: -
clone size: -
CDR3 DNA: TGTGCCAGCAGCTTAGAGGGTAGCTACTCCTACAATGAGCAGTACTTC
CDR3 protein: CASSLEGSYSYNEQYF

J gene: TRBJ2-7
V gene: TRBV28
D gene: -
clone size: -
CDR3 DNA: TGTGCCAGCAGTTCACTCGGGACACCCTACGAGCAGTACTTC
CDR3 protein: CASSSLGTPYEQYF

J gene: TRBJ2-2
V gene: TRBV20-1
D gene: -
clone size: few
CDR3 DNA: TGCAGTGCTCCAGGGAGGGGGTTCACCGGGGAGCTGTTTTTT
CDR3 protein: CSAPGRGFTGELFF

J gene: TRBJ1-6
V gene: TRBV19
D gene: TRBD1
clone size: -
CDR3 DNA: TGTGCCATCCACCGGGACAGGGAGTCACCCCTCCACTTT
CDR3 protein: CAIHRDRESPLHF

J gene: TRBJ1-5
V gene: TRBV12-3/TRBV12-4
D gene: -
clone size: few
CDR3 DNA: TGTGCCAGCAGTCCCCCAGGGGAAGATCAGCCCCAGCATTTT
CDR3 protein: CASSPPGEDQPQHF

J gene: TRBJ2-2
V gene: TRBV7-9
D gene: -
clone size: few
CDR3 DNA: TGTGCCAGCAGCCCCAAGAGCCCGAACACCGGGGAGCTGTTTTTT
CDR3 protein: CASSPKSPNTGELFF

J gene: TRBJ2-2
V gene: TRBV28
D gene: TRBD2
clone size: -
CDR3 DNA: TGTGCCAGCACCACCCCTAGCGGGAGTGTCACCGGGGAGCTGTTTTTT
CDR3 protein: CASTTPSGSVTGELFF

J gene: TRBJ1-5
V gene: TRBV20-1
D gene: -
clone size: many
CDR3 DNA: TGCAGTGCTGTTCAGGATAGCAATCAGCCCCAGCATTTT
CDR3 protein: CSAVQDSNQPQHF

J gene: TRBJ2-7
V gene: TRBV5-1
D gene: -
clone size: -
CDR3 DNA: TGCGCCAGCAGCTTGGACTCGGGGTTAAGCAACGAGCAGTACTTC
CDR3 protein: CASSLDSGLSNEQYF

J gene: TRBJ1-6
V gene: TRBV27
D gene: -
clone size: -
CDR3 DNA: TGTGCCAGCAGTTTAGGTTGGGTATCACCCCCCCACTTT
CDR3 protein: CASSLGWVSPPHF

J gene: TRBJ2-7
V gene: TRBV4-2
D gene: TRBD2
clone size: few
CDR3 DNA: TGTGCCAGCAGCCCCGAGCTAGCGGGTACCTACGAGCAGTACTTC
CDR3 protein: CASSPELAGTYEQYF

J gene: TRBJ2-3
V gene: TRBV27
D gene: -
clone size: -
CDR3 DNA: TGTGCCAGCACTGCCCTTGGGCTCGGCACAGATACGCAGTATTTT
CDR3 protein: CASTALGLGTDTQYF

J gene: TRBJ2-5
V gene: TRBV5-1
D gene: TRBD1
clone size: -
CDR3 DNA: TGCGCCAGCAGCAATACAGGGGGCCAAGAGACCCAGTACTTC
CDR3 protein: CASSNTGGQETQYF

J gene: TRBJ1-2
V gene: TRBV7-2
D gene: TRBD1
clone size: -
CDR3 DNA: TGTGCCAGCAGCTTAACAGGGGAGGAAGACTATGGCTACACCTTC
CDR3 protein: CASSLTGEEDYGYTF

J gene: TRBJ1-2
V gene: TRBV3-1
D gene: -
clone size: -
CDR3 DNA: TGTGCCAGCAGCCAAGAATGGGGAGCTAACTATGGCTACACCTTC
CDR3 protein: CASSQEWGANYGYTF

J gene: TRBJ1-5
V gene: TRBV27
D gene: -
clone size: many
CDR3 DNA: TGTGCCAGCAGTTTAACTCACTATAGCAATCAGCCCCAGCATTTT
CDR3 protein: CASSLTHYSNQPQHF

J gene: TRBJ2-1
V gene: TRBV10-3
D gene: -
clone size: -
CDR3 DNA: TGTGCCAGCAGTGAATTTGGGAGAGGGTTTGGTCGTGAGCAGTTCTTC
CDR3 protein: CASSEFGRGFGREQFF

J gene: TRBJ2-5
V gene: TRBV27
D gene: -
clone size: -
CDR3 DNA: TGTGCCAGCAGTCCCGGACAGGGAGGGGTGCTAGAGACCCAGTACTTC
CDR3 protein: CASSPGQGGVLETQYF

J gene: TRBJ2-3
V gene: TRBV6-2/TRBV6-3
D gene: -
clone size: once
CDR3 DNA: TGTGCCAGCGGATTGAAGTCGAAAGATACGCAGTATTTT
CDR3 protein: CASGLKSKDTQYF

J gene: TRBJ2-1
V gene: TRBV19
D gene: -
clone size: few
CDR3 DNA: TGTGCCAGTAGTATAGAGGGGAGCGGGTACAATGAGCAGTTCTTC
CDR3 protein: CASSIEGSGYNEQFF

J gene: TRBJ1-2
V gene: TRBV20-1
D gene: -
clone size: -
CDR3 DNA: TGCAGTGCCGGGGGAGGGAACTATGGCTACACCTTC
CDR3 protein: CSAGGGNYGYTF

J gene: TRBJ2-1
V gene: TRBV9
D gene: -
clone size: -
CDR3 DNA: TGTGCCAGCAGCGTAACGTCCGCCTCCAATGAGCAGTTCTTC
CDR3 protein: CASSVTSASNEQFF

J gene: TRBJ1-2
V gene: TRBV2
D gene: TRBD1
clone size: -
CDR3 DNA: TGTGCCAGCTCCATTGGACAGGGGGATGGCTACACCTTC
CDR3 protein: CASSIGQGDGYTF

J gene: TRBJ2-1
V gene: TRBV20-1
D gene: TRBD2
clone size: -
CDR3 DNA: TGCAGTGCTAGAGGTCGGGAGGGCGACCATGAGCAGTTCTTC
CDR3 protein: CSARGREGDHEQFF

J gene: TRBJ2-1
V gene: TRBV2
D gene: -
clone size: -
CDR3 DNA: TGTGCCAGCAGTGTCCGGGACTCCCCTCTCCATGAGCAGTTCTTC
CDR3 protein: CASSVRDSPLHEQFF

J gene: TRBJ1-2
V gene: TRBV7-2
D gene: -
clone size: -
CDR3 DNA: TGTGCCAGCAGCTTGGACAGATCGAGGGAGGGCTACACCTTC
CDR3 protein: CASSLDRSREGYTF

J gene: TRBJ2-7
V gene: TRBV4-3
D gene: -
clone size: few
CDR3 DNA: TGCGCCAGCAGCCAAGGGCCTAACTCCTACGAGCAGTACTTC
CDR3 protein: CASSQGPNSYEQYF

J gene: TRBJ1-2
V gene: TRBV18
D gene: TRBD1
clone size: few
CDR3 DNA: TGTGCCAGCTCACCCCAGACAGGGCTAACTAACTATGGCTACACCTTC
CDR3 protein: CASSPQTGLTNYGYTF

J gene: TRBJ1-5
V gene: TRBV29-1
D gene: TRBD1
clone size: -
CDR3 DNA: TGCAGCGTTGGAGGGACAGGGGAACAGCCCCAGCATTTT
CDR3 protein: CSVGGTGEQPQHF